What follows are 30 T cell receptor beta chains derived from one specimen sequenced in a study of OX40 agonist ivuxolimab in advanced cancers. Profiled with immunoSEQ multiplex PCR; TCRdb holds only in-frame clones, not every one. The top ten hold 1.2% of the sample, which has tens of thousands of clones, about four fifths seen once. The material was CD4+ or CD8+ T cells sorted from blood, obtained in a trial of the OX40 agonist ivuxolimab. Receptor source: an adult with an advanced solid tumor such as melanoma, head and neck, liver or kidney cancer.

The rearrangement joins TRBV5-5 to TRBJ1-4; no clear D. The CDR3 covers 16 residues. The V gene's germline CDR1 is SGHKS and CDR2 YYEKEE (reference sequence). Trimming took off 5 bases at V and 3 bases at J, with 17 bases between the two ends. The CDR3 DNA reads as TGTGCCAGCAGACTATCCCCCGGGTCAGCTAATGAAAAACTGTTTTTT. As protein: CASRLSPGSANEKLFF.

The rearrangement joins TRBV19 to TRBJ1-2; TRBD1 matches at 7 bases. This CDR3 comprises 13 residues. The V gene's germline CDR1 is LNHDA and CDR2 SQIVND (reference sequence). Unmatched junction bases numbered 3, after V lost 6 bases and J lost 2 bases. The CDR3 is CASRDRFNYGYTF. In DNA, the CDR3 is TGTGCCAGTAGGGACAGGTTCAACTATGGCTACACCTTC.

The chain employs TRBV9 and TRBJ2-1; a possible D gene is TRBD1 (5 bases). The V gene's germline CDR1 is SGDLS and CDR2 YYNGEE. The CDR3 is made up of 14 amino acids. The germline V and J ends were trimmed by 0 bases and 9 bases, with 13 bases remaining between them. The DNA for the CDR3 is TGTGCCAGCAGCGTAGAACAGCTAAGGGGTGAGCAGTTCTTC. It specifies CASSVEQLRGEQFF.

This chain joins TRBV11-3 and TRBJ2-1, with TRBD2 matching over 7 bases. Germline V gene data show CDR1 as SGHNT and CDR2 as YENEEA. The CDR3 has 15 residues. V gave up 0 bases and J gave up 2 bases; unmatched junction bases: 1. CDR3 DNA: TGTGCCAGCAGCTTAGATCTAGCGGCCTACAATGAGCAGTTCTTC. Translating gives CASSLDLAAYNEQFF. The full variable domain, completed using reference TRBV11-3 and TRBJ2-1, is EAGVVQSPRYKIIEKKQPVAFWCNPISGHNTLYWYLQNLGQGPELLIRYENEEAVDDSQLPKDRFSAERLKGVDSTLKIQPAELGDSAVYLCASSLDLAAYNEQFFGPGTRLTVL.

This clone was observed once. The chain uses TRBV7-9 and TRBJ1-1, with 10 positions matching TRBD1. The CDR3 has 18 amino acids. V lost 6 bases and J lost 2; bases outside the gene matches: 15. CDR1 and CDR2 from the germline V gene are SEHNR and FQNEAQ (reference sequence). Written as DNA, the CDR3 is TGTGCCAGCAGTTTTCCGACCGCGACAGGGGGCGTTAACACTGAAGCTTTCTTT. It is translated as CASSFPTATGGVNTEAFF.

This chain links TRBV18 with TRBJ2-3; D remains unclear. This CDR3 is built from 12 residues. V lost 2 bases to trimming and J lost 5 bases, with 5 bases between them. Germline CDR1 and CDR2: KGHSH and LQKENI. CDR3 DNA: TGTGCCAGCTCACCATCGGTAGATACGCAGTATTTT. Translated, it gives CASSPSVDTQYF.

The chain is built from TRBV19 and TRBJ1-2, with TRBD1 as a possible D gene (6 bases). This CDR3 contains 13 residues. Trimming took 5 bases from V and 6 from J, leaving 13 bases between them. Germline-derived CDR1 and CDR2 are LNHDA and SQIVND (reference sequence). In nucleotides, the CDR3 is TGTGCCAGTAGTGCAGGCAGGGGAGATGGCTACACCTTC. Protein sequence: CASSAGRGDGYTF.

The chain carries TRBV6-5 and TRBJ2-7; D unresolved. With 0 bases removed from V and 2 bases from J, the gap between germline ends came to 5 bases. The CDR3 is made up of 13 amino acids. Germline values: CDR1 MNHEY, CDR2 SVGAGI. CDR3 coding DNA: TGTGCCAGCAGTTACTCGTCTACCTACGAGCAGTACTTC. Its protein product is CASSYSSTYEQYF.

The chain combines TRBV11-2 with TRBJ1-1; D is uncertain. CDR3 length: 13 amino acids. The V gene lost 5 bases and the J gene lost 7 bases, with 14 bases spanning the gap. The germline gives CDR1 SGHAT, CDR2 FQNNGV. In DNA, the CDR3 is TGTGCCAGCAGCCCACACCCCGGGCGTGAAGCTTTCTTT. This encodes CASSPHPGREAFF.

The V and J genes are TRBV4-1 and TRBJ1-1; unclear D gene. Germline V gives CDR1 MGHRA, CDR2 YSYEKL. V lost 4 bases and J 3 bases, leaving 9 bases between the germline ends. The CDR3 is 13 amino acids. Here the CDR3 reads CASSRVLDTEAFF. The CDR3 coding sequence is TGCGCCAGCAGCCGCGTTTTGGACACTGAAGCTTTCTTT.

This clone is categorized as medium-sized. This chain uses TRBV5-8 with TRBJ2-5; D not resolved. Per the germline V gene, CDR1 is SGHTS and CDR2 is YDEGEE. V was trimmed by 6 bases and J by 7 bases, leaving 16 bases between them. This CDR3 spans 13 amino acids. CDR3 bases: TGTGCCAGCATCCAAGGACGTCCCGGGACCCAGTACTTC. Its translation: CASIQGRPGTQYF. Filled out from reference TRBV5-8 and TRBJ2-5, the complete variable domain reads EAGVTQSPTHLIKTRGQQATLRCSPISGHTSVYWYQQALGLGLQFLLWYDEGEERNRGNFPPRFSGRQFPNYSSELNVNALELEDSALYLCASIQGRPGTQYFGPGTRLLVL.

The chain links TRBV6-6 to TRBJ2-3, with TRBD2 matching over 10 bases. The trim removed 8 bases at V and 3 bases at J, leaving 5 bases unmatched. Per the germline V gene, CDR1 is MNHNY and CDR2 is SVGAGI (reference sequence). The CDR3 is 14 residues long. In DNA form, the CDR3 reads TGTGCCAGCCGAACTAGCGGGGCAACAGATACGCAGTATTTT. Translation gives CASRTSGATDTQYF.

The chain recombines TRBV6-5 with TRBJ1-2; D possibly corresponds to TRBD1 (6 bases). V lost 0 bases and J 6 bases, leaving 17 bases between the germline ends. The CDR3 length is 16 residues. The germline gives CDR1 MNHEY, CDR2 SVGAGI. Here the CDR3 reads CASSYSGGALGNGYTF. DNA of the CDR3: TGTGCCAGCAGTTACTCGGGGGGGGCGCTCGGTAATGGCTACACCTTC.

This clone showed up just once. The chain has TRBV4-1 and TRBJ2-7; 8 positions agree with TRBD1. CDR1 and CDR2 from the germline V gene are MGHRA and YSYEKL. V lost 0 bases, J lost 4 bases, and 8 bases stayed unmatched. The CDR3 extends over 16 amino acids. CDR3 bases: TGCGCCAGCAGCCAAGATCCCCAGGGGGCTCAGTACGAGCAGTACTTC. This translates into CASSQDPQGAQYEQYF.

V and J are TRBV7-2 and TRBJ2-1, with 7 nucleotides matching TRBD2. V dropped 4 bases and J dropped 3; count of bases not matched to a gene: 6. CDR1 SGHTA and CDR2 FQGNSA come from the germline V gene. The CDR3 runs 15 residues. CDR3 bases: TGTGCCAGCAGCTCCCGGCGGACTAGCTACAATGAGCAGTTCTTC. Its protein is CASSSRRTSYNEQFF. Full variable domain (remainder filled in from reference TRBV7-2 and TRBJ2-1): GAGVSQSPSNKVTEKGKDVELRCDPISGHTALYWYRQSLGQGLEFLIYFQGNSAPDKSGLPSDRFSAERTGGSVSTLTIQRTQQEDSAVYLCASSSRRTSYNEQFFGPGTRLTVL.

The chain joins TRBV19 to TRBJ2-2, with 14 bases matching TRBD2. Trimming took 3 bases from V and 1 from J; bases not matched to a gene: 10. The CDR3 contains 20 residues. Germline assignment: CDR1 LNHDA and CDR2 SQIVND (reference sequence). CDR3 nucleotides: TGTGCCAGTAGTATGTGGGGAGGACTAGCGGGGGGCTTGAACACCGGGGAGCTGTTTTTT. The encoded protein is CASSMWGGLAGGLNTGELFF.

This clone was recorded many times. V and J are TRBV2 and TRBJ1-4; 10 nucleotides match TRBD1. The CDR3 length is 16 residues. Germline-derived CDR1 and CDR2 are SNHLY and FYNNEI. V lost 5 bases, J lost 2 bases, and 5 bases stayed unmatched. CDR3 nucleotide sequence: TGTGCCAGCAGTAGGGACAGGGGTTCGACTAATGAAAAACTGTTTTTT. It encodes CASSRDRGSTNEKLFF.

This chain connects TRBV2 to TRBJ2-1; D is undetermined. V was pared by 1 base and J by 9 bases, with 10 bases between. The CDR3 totals 13 residues. The germline CDR1 and CDR2 sequences are SNHLY and FYNNEI. In nucleotides, the CDR3 is TGTGCCAGCAGTGAAGAAGGGTGGGGTGAGCAGTTCTTC. Amino acid sequence: CASSEEGWGEQFF.

The J gene is TRBJ2-7, the V gene TRBV7-2, with D tentatively TRBD1 (6 bases). The CDR3 consists of 14 residues. Per germline, CDR1 SGHTA and CDR2 FQGNSA. The germline V and J ends were trimmed by 1 base and 6 bases, with 13 bases remaining between them. The CDR3 is CASSLGPGDGEQYF. For the CDR3, the DNA is TGTGCCAGCAGCTTAGGTCCAGGGGATGGCGAGCAGTACTTC.

CDR3 sequence: CASSFGQGKQYF. In nucleotides, the CDR3 is TGCGCCAGCAGCTTTGGACAGGGCAAGCAGTACTTC. This chain joins TRBV5-1 and TRBJ2-7; 8 nucleotides agree with TRBD1. CDR1 SGHRS and CDR2 YFSETQ come from the germline V gene. V shed 2 bases and J 8 bases; nucleotides not matched to a gene: 3. This CDR3 has 12 residues. Full variable domain (outside the CDR3, taken from reference TRBV5-1 and TRBJ2-7): KAGVTQTPRYLIKTRGQQVTLSCSPISGHRSVSWYQQTPGQGLQFLFEYFSETQRNKGNFPGRFSGRQFSNSRSEMNVSTLELGDSALYLCASSFGQGKQYFGPGTRLTVT.

The table lists this clone with a few counts. This CDR3 is CASSSDGISNQPQHF. DNA for the CDR3: TGTGCCAGCAGCTCAGACGGTATTAGCAATCAGCCCCAGCATTTT. V gene TRBV7-9 combines with J gene TRBJ1-5; no firm D call. V lost 4 bases and J lost 0, with 10 bases in between. This CDR3 comprises 15 residues. The germline V gene has CDR1 SEHNR and CDR2 FQNEAQ (reference sequence).

This clone has just a few counts. The chain links TRBV2 to TRBJ2-7; 8 bases are a match to TRBD1. The CDR3 has 17 residues. CDR1 SNHLY and CDR2 FYNNEI come from the germline V gene. V gave up 5 bases and J gave up 0 bases; unmatched junction bases: 12. The CDR3 loop is CASSSSQGAPSSYEQYF. The CDR3 DNA reads TGTGCCAGCAGTTCAAGTCAGGGGGCTCCGAGCTCCTACGAGCAGTACTTC. Full variable domain (outside the CDR3, taken from reference TRBV2 and TRBJ2-7): EPEVTQTPSHQVTQMGQEVILRCVPISNHLYFYWYRQILGQKVEFLVSFYNNEISEKSEIFDDQFSVERPDGSNFTLKIRSTKLEDSAMYFCASSSSQGAPSSYEQYFGPGTRLTVT.

This sequence joins TRBV19 and TRBJ2-5; perhaps TRBD1 as D (5 bases). Deletions cut 5 bases from V and 2 bases from J, with 9 bases between. The CDR3 loop spans 13 amino acids. CDR1 and CDR2 (germline): LNHDA, SQIVND (reference sequence). CDR3: CASSSRQQETQYF. The CDR3 coding sequence is TGTGCCAGTAGTTCCCGACAGCAAGAGACCCAGTACTTC.

The chain couples TRBV30 to TRBJ2-4; no reliable D call. Trimming pared 0 bases from V and 6 bases from J, leaving 12 bases between. The CDR3 length is 14 residues. Germline values: CDR1 GTSNPN, CDR2 SVGIG (reference sequence). CDR3 sequence reads: CAWSVRAPLNIQYF. The CDR3 nucleotides are TGTGCCTGGAGTGTTAGGGCCCCATTAAACATTCAGTACTTC.

J is TRBJ1-1 and V is TRBV30; D perhaps matches TRBD1 (6 bases). Trimming took 3 bases from V and 5 from J, leaving 10 bases between them. The CDR3 extends over 12 amino acids. Germline V gives CDR1 GTSNPN, CDR2 SVGIG (reference sequence). In DNA, the CDR3 is TGTGCCTGGAGCAGGGGAGGGACTGAAGCTTTCTTT. This codes for CAWSRGGTEAFF.

The chain recombines TRBV19 with TRBJ2-1; D unclear. V gave up 9 bases and J gave up 2 bases, with 14 bases separating them. CDR3 length: 14 amino acids. In germline, CDR1 is LNHDA, CDR2 SQIVND (reference sequence). CDR3 sequence reads: CASEMDGTYNEQFF. CDR3 DNA: TGTGCCAGCGAGATGGACGGAACCTACAATGAGCAGTTCTTC.

The chain combines TRBV21-1 with TRBJ1-2. TRBV21-1 is termed a pseudogene. The CDR3 covers 13 residues. The CDR3 DNA sequence: TGTGCCAGAGGGGGGCTTTTTAGCTATGGCTACACCTTC. Translation: CARGGLFSYGYTF.

The chain carries TRBV29-1 and TRBJ2-4; D is uncertain. CDR3 size: 13 residues. CDR1 and CDR2 (germline): SQVTM, ANQGSEA. DNA of the CDR3: TGCAGTATCTTGGGCGCGGCACACGCCATTCAGTACTTC. This encodes CSILGAAHAIQYF. The whole variable domain, remainder taken from reference TRBV29-1 and TRBJ2-4, is SAVISQKPSRDICQRGTSLTIQCQVDSQVTMMFWYRQQPGQSLTLIATANQGSEATYESGFVIDKFPISRPNLTFSTLTVSNMSPEDSSIYLCSILGAAHAIQYFGAGTRLSVL.

The genes are TRBV2 and TRBJ2-5; D gene ambiguous. CDR3 length: 11 residues. Deletions cut 8 bases from V and 6 bases from J, with 10 bases between. CDR1 SNHLY and CDR2 FYNNEI come from the germline V gene. CDR3 nucleotide sequence: TGTGCCAGCGCCCCGGAAAAGACCCAGTACTTC. The encoded protein is CASAPEKTQYF.

This clone was picked up a small number of times. The J gene is TRBJ2-3, the V gene TRBV7-6; no clear D gene. Germline lookup yields CDR1 SGHVS and CDR2 FNYEAQ. The CDR3 contains 14 residues. With 5 bases removed from V and 0 bases from J, the gap between germline ends came to 9 bases. The CDR3 reads CASSQTQSTDTQYF. The CDR3 DNA follows: TGTGCCAGCAGCCAGACCCAGAGCACAGATACGCAGTATTTT.